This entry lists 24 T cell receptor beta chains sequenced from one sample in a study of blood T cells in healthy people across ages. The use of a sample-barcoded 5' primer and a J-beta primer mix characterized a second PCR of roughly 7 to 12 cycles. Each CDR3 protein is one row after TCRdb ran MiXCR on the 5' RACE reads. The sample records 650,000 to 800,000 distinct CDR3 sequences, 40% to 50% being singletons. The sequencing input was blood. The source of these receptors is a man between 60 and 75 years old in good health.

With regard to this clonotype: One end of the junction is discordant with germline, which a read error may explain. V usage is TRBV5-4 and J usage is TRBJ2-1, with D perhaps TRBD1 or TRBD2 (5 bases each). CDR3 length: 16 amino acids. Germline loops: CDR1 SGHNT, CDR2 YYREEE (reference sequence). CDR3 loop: CTSSLGDRSSYNEQFF. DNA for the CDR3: TGTACCAGCAGCTTGGGGGACCGGAGCTCCTACAATGAGCAGTTCTTC.

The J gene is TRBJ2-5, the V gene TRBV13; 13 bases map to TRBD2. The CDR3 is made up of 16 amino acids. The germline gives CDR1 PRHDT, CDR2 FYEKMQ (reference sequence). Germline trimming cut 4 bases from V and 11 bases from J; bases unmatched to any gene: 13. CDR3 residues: CASSSGLAGARDEQYF. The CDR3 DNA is TGTGCCAGCAGCTCCGGACTAGCGGGGGCACGCGATGAGCAGTACTTC.

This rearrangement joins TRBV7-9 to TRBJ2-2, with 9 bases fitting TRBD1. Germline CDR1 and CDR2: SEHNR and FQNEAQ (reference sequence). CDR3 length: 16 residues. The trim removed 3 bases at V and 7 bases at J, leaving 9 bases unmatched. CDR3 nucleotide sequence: TGTGCCAGCAGCTTTTCCATGGGGACAGGGAACGGGGAGCTGTTTTTT. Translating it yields CASSFSMGTGNGELFF.

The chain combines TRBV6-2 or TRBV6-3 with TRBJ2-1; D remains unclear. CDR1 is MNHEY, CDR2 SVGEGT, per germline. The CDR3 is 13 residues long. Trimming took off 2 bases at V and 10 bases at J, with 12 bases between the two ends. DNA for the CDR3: TGTGCCAGCAGTTACGGTGGAAGTGGGGAGCAGTTCTTC. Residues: CASSYGGSGEQFF.

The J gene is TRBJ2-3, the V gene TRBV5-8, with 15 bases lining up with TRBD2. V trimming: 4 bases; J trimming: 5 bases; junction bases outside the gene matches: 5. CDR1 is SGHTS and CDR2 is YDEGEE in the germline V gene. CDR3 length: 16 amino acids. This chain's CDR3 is CASSAGTSGGLDTQYF. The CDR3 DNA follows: TGTGCCAGCAGCGCCGGGACTAGCGGGGGGTTAGATACGCAGTATTTT. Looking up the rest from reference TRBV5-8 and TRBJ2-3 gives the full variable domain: EAGVTQSPTHLIKTRGQQATLRCSPISGHTSVYWYQQALGLGLQFLLWYDEGEERNRGNFPPRFSGRQFPNYSSELNVNALELEDSALYLCASSAGTSGGLDTQYFGPGTRLTVL.

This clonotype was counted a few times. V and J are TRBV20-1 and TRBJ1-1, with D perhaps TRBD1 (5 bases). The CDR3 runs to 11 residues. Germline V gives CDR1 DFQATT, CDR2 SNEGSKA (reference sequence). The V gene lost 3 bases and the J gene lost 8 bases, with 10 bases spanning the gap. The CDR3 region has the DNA TGCAGTGCTAGGAGGGACGTCGAAGCTTTCTTT. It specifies CSARRDVEAFF.

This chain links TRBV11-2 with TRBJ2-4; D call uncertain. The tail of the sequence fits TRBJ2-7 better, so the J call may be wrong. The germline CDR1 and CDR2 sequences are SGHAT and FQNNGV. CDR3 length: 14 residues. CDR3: CASSLGPGDYEQYF. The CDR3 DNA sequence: TGTGCCAGCAGCTTAGGTCCAGGCGACTACGAGCAGTACTTC.

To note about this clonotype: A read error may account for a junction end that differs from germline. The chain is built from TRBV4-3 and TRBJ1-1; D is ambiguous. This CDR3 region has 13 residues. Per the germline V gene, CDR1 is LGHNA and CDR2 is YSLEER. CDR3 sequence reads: CASGQGGNTEAFF. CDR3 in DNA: TGCGCCAGCGGCCAAGGAGGGAACACTGAAGCTTTCTTT.

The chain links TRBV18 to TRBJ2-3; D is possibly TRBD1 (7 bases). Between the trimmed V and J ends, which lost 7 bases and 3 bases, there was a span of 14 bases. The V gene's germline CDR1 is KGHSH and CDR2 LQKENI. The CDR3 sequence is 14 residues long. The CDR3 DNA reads TGTGCCAGCTTCTTGACAGGGACTACAGATACGCAGTATTTT. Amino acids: CASFLTGTTDTQYF.

The CDR3 protein is CASSLRFRQYF. CDR3 sequence (DNA): TGTGCCAGCAGCTTAAGGTTCCGACAGTACTTC. The rearrangement links TRBV7-2 to TRBJ2-5; the D is unclear. The V end was cut by 2 bases, the J end by 11 bases, with 9 bases between. CDR1 is SGHTA, CDR2 FQGNSA, per germline. The CDR3 totals 11 residues.

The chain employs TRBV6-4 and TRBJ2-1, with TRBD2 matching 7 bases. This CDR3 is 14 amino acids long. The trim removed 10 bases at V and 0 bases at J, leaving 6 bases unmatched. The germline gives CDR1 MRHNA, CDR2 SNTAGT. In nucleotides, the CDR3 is TGTGCCACCAGGAGGACTAGCTCCTACAATGAGCAGTTCTTC. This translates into CATRRTSSYNEQFF.

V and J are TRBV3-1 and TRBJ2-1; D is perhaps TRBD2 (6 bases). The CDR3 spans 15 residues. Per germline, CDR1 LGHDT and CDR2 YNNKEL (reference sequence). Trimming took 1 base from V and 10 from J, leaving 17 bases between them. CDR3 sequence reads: CASSQGGSGLWEQFF. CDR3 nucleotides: TGTGCCAGCAGCCAAGGTGGTAGCGGACTATGGGAGCAGTTCTTC.

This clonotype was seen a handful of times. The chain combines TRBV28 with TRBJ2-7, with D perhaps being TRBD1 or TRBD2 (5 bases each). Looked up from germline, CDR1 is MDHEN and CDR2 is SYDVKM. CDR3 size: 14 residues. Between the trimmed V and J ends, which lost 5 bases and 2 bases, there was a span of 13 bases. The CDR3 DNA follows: TGTGCCAGCAGTACCAGGGACGAGCCCTACGAGCAGTACTTC. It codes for CASSTRDEPYEQYF.

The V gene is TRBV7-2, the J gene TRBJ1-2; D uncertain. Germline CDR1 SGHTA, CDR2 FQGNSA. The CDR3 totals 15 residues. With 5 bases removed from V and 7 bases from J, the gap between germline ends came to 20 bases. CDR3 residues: CASSPAGGPWFGYTF. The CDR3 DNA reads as TGTGCCAGCAGCCCCGCAGGAGGTCCCTGGTTTGGCTACACCTTC.

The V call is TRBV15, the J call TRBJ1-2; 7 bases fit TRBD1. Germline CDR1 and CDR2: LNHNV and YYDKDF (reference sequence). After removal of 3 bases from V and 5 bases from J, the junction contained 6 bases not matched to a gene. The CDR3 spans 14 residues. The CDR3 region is CATSSSRQGYGYTF. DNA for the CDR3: TGTGCCACCAGCAGCTCACGACAGGGTTATGGCTACACCTTC.

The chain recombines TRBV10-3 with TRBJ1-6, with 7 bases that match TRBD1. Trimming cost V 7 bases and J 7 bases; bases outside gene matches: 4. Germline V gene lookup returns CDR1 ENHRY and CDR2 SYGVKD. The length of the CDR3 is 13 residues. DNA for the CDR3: TGTGCCATCAAAGGACAGGAGAATTCACCCCTCCACTTT. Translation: CAIKGQENSPLHF.

CDR3 DNA: TGCGCCAGCAGCCAGGGGACAGGGTGTTATCGGAACACTGAAGCTTTCTTT. As protein: CASSQGTGCYRNTEAFF. V is TRBV4-3 and J is TRBJ1-1; 9 nucleotides line up with TRBD1. The CDR3 contains 17 residues. The V gene's germline CDR1 is LGHNA and CDR2 YSLEER. With 3 bases clipped from V and 1 base from J, the junction kept 9 bases outside the gene matches.

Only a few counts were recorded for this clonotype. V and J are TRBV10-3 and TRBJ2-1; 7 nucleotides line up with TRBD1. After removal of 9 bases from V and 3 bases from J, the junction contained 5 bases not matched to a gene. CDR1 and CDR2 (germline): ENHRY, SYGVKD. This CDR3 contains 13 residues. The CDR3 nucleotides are TGTGCCATAGGACAGGCCCTCTACAATGAGCAGTTCTTC. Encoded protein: CAIGQALYNEQFF.

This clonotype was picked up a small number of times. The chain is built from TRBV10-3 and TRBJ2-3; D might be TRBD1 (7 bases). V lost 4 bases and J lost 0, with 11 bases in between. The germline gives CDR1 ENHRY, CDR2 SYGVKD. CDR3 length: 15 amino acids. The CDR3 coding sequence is TGTGCCATCAGTGGGGGGGACAGCAGCACAGATACGCAGTATTTT. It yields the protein CAISGGDSSTDTQYF.

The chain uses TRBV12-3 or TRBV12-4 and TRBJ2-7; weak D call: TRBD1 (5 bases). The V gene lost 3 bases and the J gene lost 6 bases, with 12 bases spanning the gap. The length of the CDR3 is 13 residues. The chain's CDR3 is CASSFVQDREQYF. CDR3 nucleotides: TGTGCCAGCAGTTTCGTACAGGATCGCGAGCAGTACTTC.

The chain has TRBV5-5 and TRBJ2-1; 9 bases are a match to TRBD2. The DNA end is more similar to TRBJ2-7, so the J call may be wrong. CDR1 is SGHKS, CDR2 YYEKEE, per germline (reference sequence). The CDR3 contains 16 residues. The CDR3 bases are TGTGCCAGCAGCTTGGCGCTAGCGGGGCTCTCCTACGAGCAGTACTTC. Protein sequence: CASSLALAGLSYEQYF.

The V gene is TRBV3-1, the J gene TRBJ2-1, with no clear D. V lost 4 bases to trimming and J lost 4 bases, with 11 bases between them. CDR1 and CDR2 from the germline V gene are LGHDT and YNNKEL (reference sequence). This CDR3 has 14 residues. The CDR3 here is CASSPPWGYNEQFF. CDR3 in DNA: TGTGCCAGCAGCCCTCCTTGGGGATACAATGAGCAGTTCTTC.

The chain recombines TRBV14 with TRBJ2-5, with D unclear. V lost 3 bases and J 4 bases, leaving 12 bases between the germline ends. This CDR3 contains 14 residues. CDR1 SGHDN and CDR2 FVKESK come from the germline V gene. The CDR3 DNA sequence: TGTGCCAGCAGCCAGGGAAGTCCTTTAGAGACCCAGTACTTC. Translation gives CASSQGSPLETQYF.

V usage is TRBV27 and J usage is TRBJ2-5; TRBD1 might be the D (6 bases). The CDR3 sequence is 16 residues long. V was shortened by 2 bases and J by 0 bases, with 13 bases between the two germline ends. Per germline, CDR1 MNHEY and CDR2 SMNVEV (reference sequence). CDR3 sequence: CASSLRGTSYQETQYF. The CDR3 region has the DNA TGTGCCAGCAGTTTAAGGGGGACATCGTACCAAGAGACCCAGTACTTC.